A selection of T cell receptor beta chains follows, all from one sample in a study of T cells after posttransplantation cyclophosphamide. The protocol was immunoSEQ multiplex PCR, while the TCRdb copy is restricted to in-frame clones and leaves out a portion. The sample has roughly 770 clones; roughly 87% are singletons. Sequences were obtained from gut tissue. These receptors were taken from a man over 45. The CDR3 runs from the conserved cysteine through the conserved F or W. The order of the fields is V gene, clone size, J gene, CDR3 length, D gene, CDR3 DNA, CDR3 protein. The D gene is left open where the match is weak. Clone size, where shown, is once, few, many, or a class for clones that have expanded.

TRBV5-1	few	TRBJ1-2	14	-	TGCGCCAGCAGCTTGGGCAGGGTCGAGGCTGGCTACACCTTC	CASSLGRVEAGYTF
TRBV6-6	few	TRBJ1-1	13	TRBD1	TGTGCCAGCAGGTTGACAGGGATCGCTGAAGCTTTCTTT	CASRLTGIAEAFF
TRBV29-1	-	TRBJ1-1	12	-	TGCAGCGTTGATACCGGACAAAAAGGAGCTTTCTTT	CSVDTGQKGAFF
TRBV21-1	-	TRBJ2-5	16	-	TGTGCCAGCAGCAAACTACTAGCGGGGTTCCAAGAGACCCAGTACTTC	CASSKLLAGFQETQYF
TRBV4-3	-	TRBJ1-5	16	TRBD1	TGCGCCAGCAGCCAAGATCTTGTACAGGGGAGTCAGCCCCAGCATTTT	CASSQDLVQGSQPQHF
TRBV6-5	-	TRBJ2-1	16	-	TGTGCCAGCAGTTCCACCTTCGGCGGTACCGGGGGTGAGCAGTTCTTC	CASSSTFGGTGGEQFF
TRBV11-2	-	TRBJ2-5	14	TRBD2	TGTGCCAGCAGCTTTAGCGGGGGGGGAGAGACCCAGTACTTC	CASSFSGGGETQYF
TRBV18	-	TRBJ2-3	15	TRBD2	TGTGCCAGCTCAACGACTAGCGGTAGCACAGATACGCAGTATTTT	CASSTTSGSTDTQYF
TRBV5-1	-	TRBJ1-5	14	TRBD1	TGCGCCAGCAGCCCGGACAGGGGGGACCAGCCCCAGCATTTT	CASSPDRGDQPQHF
TRBV28	-	TRBJ1-2	14	TRBD1	TGTGCCAGCATAGAACAGGGGCTGGACTATGGCTACACCTTC	CASIEQGLDYGYTF
TRBV19	-	TRBJ1-5	19	-	TGTGCCAGTAGTGTAAGACCACAGCGGGCGTTCGTGATCGATCAGCCCCAGCATTTT	CASSVRPQRAFVIDQPQHF
TRBV27	-	TRBJ1-1	12	-	TGTGCCAGCAGTTCGGGGGGACCTGAAGCTTTCTTT	CASSSGGPEAFF
TRBV5-6	-	TRBJ2-7	11	-	TGTGCCAGCAGCTTCGGGGGAGAGCAGTACTTC	CASSFGGEQYF
TRBV5-1	-	TRBJ2-2	15	-	TGCGCCAGCAGCCCGGACTTCCTTTCCACCGGGGAGCTGTTTTTT	CASSPDFLSTGELFF
TRBV4-3	-	TRBJ2-1	16	TRBD2	TGCGCCAGCAGCCAAGATAGGGCGTTGGCGGGGGGTGGTCTGTTCTTC	CASSQDRALAGGGLFF
TRBV2	-	TRBJ2-1	14	-	TGTGCCAGCAGTGTGTTGACTGTAAACAATGAGCAGTTCTTC	CASSVLTVNNEQFF
TRBV7-9	-	TRBJ2-5	13	-	TGTGCCAGCAGCTTATTCGGGAAAGAGACCCAGTACTTC	CASSLFGKETQYF
TRBV7-3	-	TRBJ2-7	13	TRBD2	TGTGCCAGCAGCTTGGGGTCGGGGGGAGAGCAGTACTTC	CASSLGSGGEQYF
TRBV11-3	-	TRBJ2-3	15	-	TGTGCCAGCAGCTTAAATCAGCGGGGCACAGATACGCAGTATTTT	CASSLNQRGTDTQYF
TRBV19	-	TRBJ1-2	13	-	TGTGCCAGTAGTTGGGGGCATAACTATGGCTACACCTTC	CASSWGHNYGYTF
TRBV28	-	TRBJ2-1	15	TRBD2	TGTGCCAGCAGTCCAACGACTAGCGGGAACAATGAGCAGTTCTTC	CASSPTTSGNNEQFF
TRBV5-1	-	TRBJ1-1	13	TRBD1	TGCGCCAGCAGCTTTGGACAGGGCACTGAAGCTTTCTTT	CASSFGQGTEAFF
TRBV13	once	TRBJ2-2	14	-	TGTGCCAGCAGCTTAGGGGCAGACACCGGGGAGCTGTTTTTT	CASSLGADTGELFF
TRBV6-5	few	TRBJ1-1	15	-	TGTGCCACCTTTAGACAGCCAGAAATGAACACTGAAGCTTTCTTT	CATFRQPEMNTEAFF
TRBV27	-	TRBJ2-7	14	TRBD2	TGTGCCAGCTCTCGTCTGGCGGGGGGATACGAGCAGTACTTC	CASSRLAGGYEQYF
TRBV29-1	-	TRBJ2-1	12	-	TGCAGCGTGACATTCTCCTACAATGAGCAGTTCTTC	CSVTFSYNEQFF
TRBV7-9	-	TRBJ1-2	13	TRBD1	TGTGCCAGCAGCCGGGACAGCAACTATGGCTACACCTTC	CASSRDSNYGYTF
TRBV15	-	TRBJ2-5	18	-	TGTGCCACCAGCAGAGAAAACCTCCTGATGGGTGTGGAGGAGACCCAGTACTTC	CATSRENLLMGVEETQYF
TRBV4-3	-	TRBJ1-2	16	-	TGCGCCAGCAGCCAGGGTGGGGCCAGGGCCCCTTATGGCTACACCTTC	CASSQGGARAPYGYTF